Listed below are T cell receptor beta chains from one sample, sequenced in a study of shared clonotypes between healthy human individuals. Assay used: immunoSEQ multiplex PCR; TCRdb lists only in-frame clones, some missing. In the table there are some 2,100,000 clones, nearly 97% of which are singletons. The sample taken for sequencing was naive CD4+ T cells sorted from blood. The receptors here all came from a man younger than 35 in good health. CDR3s include the opening cysteine and the closing phenylalanine or tryptophan. D genes are given only for firm matches. Where a row states a size, it is once, few, many or the class of an expanded clone; other rows omit it.

TRBJ2-1 | . | . | TRBV15 | CATSRDRAGDNEQFF | TGTGCCACCAGCAGAGATCGGGCAGGGGACAATGAGCAGTTCTTC
TRBJ2-7 | . | . | TRBV28 | CASSFRGAEQYF | TGTGCCAGCAGTTTTAGGGGTGCCGAGCAGTACTTC
TRBJ1-5 | . | . | TRBV10-3 | CAITTGPDQPQHF | TGTGCCATCACCACAGGCCCGGACCAGCCCCAGCATTTT
TRBJ2-1 | . | . | TRBV28 | CASSSQGTGYNEQFF | TGTGCCAGCAGTTCCCAGGGTACAGGCTACAATGAGCAGTTCTTC
TRBJ2-2 | . | TRBD1 | TRBV19 | CASSSGTGPLNTGELFF | TGTGCCAGTAGTTCCGGGACAGGGCCTCTGAACACCGGGGAGCTGTTTTTT
TRBJ1-6 | . | . | TRBV5-1 | CASSLTGGSSPLHF | TGCGCCAGCAGCTTGACAGGCGGAAGTTCACCCCTCCACTTT
TRBJ1-2 | . | . | TRBV7-9 | CASSLGVTINGYTF | TGTGCCAGCAGCTTAGGAGTCACTATCAATGGCTACACCTTC
TRBJ2-7 | . | TRBD1 | TRBV7-9 | CASSRSGGVPYEQYF | TGTGCCAGCAGTAGGTCAGGGGGCGTCCCCTACGAGCAGTACTTC
TRBJ2-7 | . | . | TRBV2 | CASRILDYEQYF | TGTGCCAGCAGAATACTAGACTACGAGCAGTACTTC
TRBJ2-1 | . | . | TRBV7-2 | CASSLGWGDEQFF | TGTGCCAGCAGCCTAGGGTGGGGGGATGAGCAGTTCTTC
TRBJ1-2 | once | . | TRBV6-1 | CASSEVGTGTNYGYTF | TGTGCCAGCAGTGAAGTGGGGACGGGTACTAACTATGGCTACACCTTC
TRBJ2-1 | . | TRBD1 | TRBV6-1 | CASSGDRGRGNEQFF | TGTGCCAGCAGTGGCGACAGGGGGCGAGGCAATGAGCAGTTCTTC
TRBJ2-7 | . | . | TRBV28 | CASTPGGTPGLYEQYF | TGTGCCAGCACTCCAGGGGGGACCCCCGGCCTCTACGAGCAGTACTTC
TRBJ1-2 | . | . | TRBV18 | CASSRNKGGPFDTF | TGTGCCAGCTCACGCAATAAGGGTGGCCCCTTCGACACCTTC
TRBJ2-6 | . | . | TRBV7-3 | CASSLKAAVSGANVLTF | TGTGCCAGCAGCTTAAAGGCAGCCGTCTCTGGGGCCAACGTCCTGACTTTC
TRBJ1-6 | few | . | TRBV14 | CASSQVGLRAPLHF | TGTGCCAGCAGCCAAGTGGGGCTTCGGGCACCCCTCCACTTT
TRBJ2-2 | . | . | TRBV7-6 | CASSLAGGLTGELFF | TGTGCCAGCAGCTTAGCGGGGGGACTCACCGGGGAGCTGTTTTTT
TRBJ2-2 | . | . | TRBV5-5 | CASSFYTGELFF | TGTGCCAGCAGCTTTTACACCGGGGAGCTGTTTTTT
TRBJ2-2 | . | TRBD2 | TRBV5-5 | CASTASGGAGELFF | TGTGCCAGCACGGCTAGCGGTGGGGCCGGGGAGCTGTTTTTT
TRBJ2-3 | . | TRBD2 | TRBV11-2 | CASSSRTSYGDTQYF | TGTGCCAGCAGCTCCAGGACTAGTTATGGAGATACGCAGTATTTT
TRBJ2-1 | . | . | TRBV2 | CASSGVAPEQFF | TGTGCCAGCAGTGGTGTAGCCCCCGAGCAGTTCTTC
TRBJ2-3 | . | . | TRBV5-5 | CASSPGLLSTDTQYF | TGTGCCAGCAGCCCGGGACTCCTAAGCACAGATACGCAGTATTTT
TRBJ2-5 | once | TRBD2 | TRBV4-1 | CASSNSGGHETQYF | TGCGCCAGCAGTAATAGCGGGGGGCACGAGACCCAGTACTTC
TRBJ2-7 | . | . | TRBV6-9 | CATPWTVSLYEQYF | TGTGCCACCCCCTGGACAGTTTCTCTCTACGAGCAGTACTTC